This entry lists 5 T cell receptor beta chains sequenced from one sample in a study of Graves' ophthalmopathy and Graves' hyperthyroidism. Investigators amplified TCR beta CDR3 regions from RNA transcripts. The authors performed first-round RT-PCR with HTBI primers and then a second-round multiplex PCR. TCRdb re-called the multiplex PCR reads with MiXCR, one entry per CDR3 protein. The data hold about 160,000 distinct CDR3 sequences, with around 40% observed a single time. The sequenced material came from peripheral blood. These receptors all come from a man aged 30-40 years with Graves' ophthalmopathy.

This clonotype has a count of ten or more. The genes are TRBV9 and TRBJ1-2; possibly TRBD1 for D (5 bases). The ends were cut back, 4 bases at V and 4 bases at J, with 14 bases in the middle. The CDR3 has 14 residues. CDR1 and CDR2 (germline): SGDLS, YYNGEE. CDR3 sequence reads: CASSPRGRGYGYTF. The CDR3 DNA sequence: TGTGCCAGCAGCCCGAGGGGACGGGGCTATGGCTACACCTTC.

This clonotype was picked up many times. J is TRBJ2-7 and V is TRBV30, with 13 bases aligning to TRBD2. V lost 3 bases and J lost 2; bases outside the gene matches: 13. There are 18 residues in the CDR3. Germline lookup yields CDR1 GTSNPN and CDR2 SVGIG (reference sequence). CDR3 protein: CAWSPWTSGSSAPYEQYF. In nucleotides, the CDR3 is TGTGCCTGGAGCCCCTGGACTAGCGGGAGCTCGGCCCCCTACGAGCAGTACTTC.

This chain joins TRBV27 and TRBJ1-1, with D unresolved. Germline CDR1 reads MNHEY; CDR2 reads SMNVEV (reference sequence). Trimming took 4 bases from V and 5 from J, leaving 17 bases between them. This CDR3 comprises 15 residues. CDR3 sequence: CASSSAVLTGTEAFF. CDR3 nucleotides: TGTGCCAGCAGTTCAGCGGTCCTTACGGGGACTGAAGCTTTCTTT.

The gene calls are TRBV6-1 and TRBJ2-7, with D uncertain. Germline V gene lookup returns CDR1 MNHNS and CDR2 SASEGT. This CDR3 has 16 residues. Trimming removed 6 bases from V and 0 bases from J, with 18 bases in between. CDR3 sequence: CASSRTVSASSYEQYF. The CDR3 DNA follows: TGTGCCAGCAGCCGAACGGTGTCCGCGAGCTCCTACGAGCAGTACTTC.

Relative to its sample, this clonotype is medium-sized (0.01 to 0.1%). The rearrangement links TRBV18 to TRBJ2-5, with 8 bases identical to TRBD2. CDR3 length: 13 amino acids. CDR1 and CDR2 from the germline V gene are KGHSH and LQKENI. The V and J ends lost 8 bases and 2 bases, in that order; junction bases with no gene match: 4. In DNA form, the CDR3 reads TGTGCCAGCAGCCCGGGAGGGCAAGAGACCCAGTACTTC. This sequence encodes CASSPGGQETQYF.